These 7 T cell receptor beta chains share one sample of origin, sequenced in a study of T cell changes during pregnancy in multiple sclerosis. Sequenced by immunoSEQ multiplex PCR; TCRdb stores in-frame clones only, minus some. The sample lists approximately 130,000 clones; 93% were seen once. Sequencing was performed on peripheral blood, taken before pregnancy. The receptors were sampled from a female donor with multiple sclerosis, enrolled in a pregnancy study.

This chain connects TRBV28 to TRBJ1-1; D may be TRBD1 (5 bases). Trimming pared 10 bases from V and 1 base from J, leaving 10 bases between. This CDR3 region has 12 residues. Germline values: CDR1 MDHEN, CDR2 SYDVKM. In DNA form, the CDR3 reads TGTGCCACCCATGACAGGAACACTGAAGCTTTCTTT. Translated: CATHDRNTEAFF.

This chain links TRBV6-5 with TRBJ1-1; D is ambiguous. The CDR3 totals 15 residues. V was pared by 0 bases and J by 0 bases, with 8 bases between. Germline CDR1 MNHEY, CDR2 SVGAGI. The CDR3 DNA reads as TGTGCCAGCAGTTACTCTAGCGTCATGAACACTGAAGCTTTCTTT. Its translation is CASSYSSVMNTEAFF.

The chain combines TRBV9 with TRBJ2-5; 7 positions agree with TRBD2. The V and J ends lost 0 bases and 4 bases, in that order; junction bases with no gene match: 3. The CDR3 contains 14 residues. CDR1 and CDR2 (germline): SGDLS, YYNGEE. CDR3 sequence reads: CASSVGGGSETQYF. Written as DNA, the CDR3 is TGTGCCAGCAGCGTAGGGGGGGGGTCAGAGACCCAGTACTTC. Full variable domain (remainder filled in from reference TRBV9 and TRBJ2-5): DSGVTQTPKHLITATGQRVTLRCSPRSGDLSVYWYQQSLDQGLQFLIQYYNGEERAKGNILERFSAQQFPDLHSELNLSSLELGDSALYFCASSVGGGSETQYFGPGTRLLVL.

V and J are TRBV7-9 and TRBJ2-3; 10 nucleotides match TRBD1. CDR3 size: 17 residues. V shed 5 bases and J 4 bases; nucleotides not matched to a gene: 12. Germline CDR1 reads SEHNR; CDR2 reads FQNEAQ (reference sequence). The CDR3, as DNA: TGTGCCAGCAGCCCGCTCCGACAGGGGGCAGGAGCAGATACGCAGTATTTT. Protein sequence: CASSPLRQGAGADTQYF.

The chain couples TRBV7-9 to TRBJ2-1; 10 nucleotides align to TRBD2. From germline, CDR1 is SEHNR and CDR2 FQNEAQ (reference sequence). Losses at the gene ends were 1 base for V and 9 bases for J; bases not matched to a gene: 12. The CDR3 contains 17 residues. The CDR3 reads CASSLGGLANIGVEQFF. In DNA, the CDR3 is TGTGCCAGCAGCTTAGGGGGACTAGCGAACATCGGGGTTGAGCAGTTCTTC.

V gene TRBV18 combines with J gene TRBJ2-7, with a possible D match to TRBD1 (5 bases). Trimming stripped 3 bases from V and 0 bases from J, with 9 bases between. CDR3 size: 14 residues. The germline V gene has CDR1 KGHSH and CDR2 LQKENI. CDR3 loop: CASSPGRFSYEQYF. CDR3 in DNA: TGTGCCAGCTCACCGGGGCGTTTCTCCTACGAGCAGTACTTC.

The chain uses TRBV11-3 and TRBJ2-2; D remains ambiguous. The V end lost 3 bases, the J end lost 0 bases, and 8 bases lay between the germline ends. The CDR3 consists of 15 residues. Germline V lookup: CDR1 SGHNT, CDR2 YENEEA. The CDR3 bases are TGTGCCAGCAGCTTGGGCAGTCCGAACACCGGGGAGCTGTTTTTT. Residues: CASSLGSPNTGELFF.